One TCR beta chain is described in this entry. Its antigen is undetermined. The data derive from a study of lymphopenia after photon versus proton radiotherapy. General study findings and limits: Under photons, naive T cells and diversity fell while effector/memory populations rose.

Trimming stripped 1 base from V and 1 base from J, with 14 bases between. The CDR3 runs 16 residues. Per the germline V gene, CDR1 is SEHNR and CDR2 is FQNEAQ (reference sequence). Produced via immunoSEQ multiplex PCR; TCRdb's table is partial and in-frame only. In the table there are about 30,000 clones, under 90% of which are singletons. The sequences come from peripheral blood, collected from a patient treated with photon-based radiotherapy. The chain has TRBV7-9 and TRBJ2-7; TRBD2 might be the D (6 bases). This TCR came from a woman in her fifties or sixties with pancreatic cancer. CDR3: CASSLGAAGRSYEQYF. Here the CDR3 DNA reads TGTGCCAGCAGCTTAGGGGCGGCGGGACGATCCTACGAGCAGTACTTC.